These 12 T cell receptor beta chains share one sample of origin, sequenced in a study of CD8+ T cells in alopecia areata. Sequencing templates came from extracted RNA that was reverse transcribed into cDNA. This table comes from immunoSEQ multiplex PCR, and its TCRdb copy is limited to in-frame clones, with some not included. This table holds 98,000 or so clones, 55% to 70% found once. The specimen sequenced was NKG2D-low CD8+ T cells sorted from blood. These TCRs come from a human donor with alopecia areata.

Only a few counts were recorded for this clone. V gene TRBV11-2 combines with J gene TRBJ2-1, with TRBD2 matching 7 bases. The ends lost 0 bases at V and 10 bases at J; junction bases unmatched: 0. The germline V gene encodes CDR1 SGHAT and CDR2 FQNNGV. The CDR3 is made up of 12 amino acids. The CDR3 region has the DNA TGTGCCAGCAGCTTAGAGCGGGGGGAGCAGTTCTTC. Encoded protein: CASSLERGEQFF.

This clone showed up just a few times. V is TRBV14 and J is TRBJ1-2; D remains ambiguous. V was cut by 4 bases and J by 5 bases, with 14 bases left in between. The CDR3 totals 14 residues. Germline lookup yields CDR1 SGHDN and CDR2 FVKESK. CDR3 DNA sequence: TGTGCCAGCAGCCCCGGGAACAGCCCATATGGCTACACCTTC. Residues: CASSPGNSPYGYTF.

This clone was seen a handful of times. The chain links TRBV6-5 to TRBJ2-3; D gene uncertain. The CDR3 extends over 12 amino acids. Trimming took off 5 bases at V and 4 bases at J, with 7 bases between the two ends. Germline V gives CDR1 MNHEY, CDR2 SVGAGI. The CDR3 reads CASSVEADTQYF. DNA for the CDR3: TGTGCCAGCAGTGTAGAGGCAGATACGCAGTATTTT.

The CDR3 sequence is CASRLAENNEQFF. CDR3 DNA: TGTGCCAGCAGGCTAGCGGAGAACAATGAGCAGTTCTTC. The chain joins TRBV2 to TRBJ2-1; 7 bases map to TRBD2. This CDR3 has 13 amino acids. V gave up 6 bases and J gave up 5 bases; unmatched junction bases: 4. Germline CDR1 is SNHLY and CDR2 is FYNNEI.

The rearrangement uses TRBV4-1 and TRBJ2-2; the match to TRBD2 covers 10 bases. From germline, CDR1 is MGHRA and CDR2 YSYEKL. Trimming at V came to 0 bases and at J to 6 bases, leaving 4 bases not matched to a gene. This CDR3 spans 16 amino acids. This CDR3 is CASSQESGRAAGELFF. For the CDR3, the DNA is TGCGCCAGCAGCCAAGAAAGCGGGAGGGCCGCCGGGGAGCTGTTTTTT.

J is TRBJ2-1 and V is TRBV6-5, with D tentatively TRBD2 (5 bases). CDR1 is MNHEY, CDR2 SVGAGI, per germline. Trimming cost V 4 bases and J 0 bases, with 7 bases left between them. The CDR3 runs to 14 residues. CDR3 in DNA: TGTGCCAGCAGTTCGAGCGGCTCCTACAATGAGCAGTTCTTC. Its protein product is CASSSSGSYNEQFF.

By share, this clone counts as medium-sized. This chain uses TRBV19 with TRBJ2-3; 11 bases align to TRBD2. V trimming: 6 bases; J trimming: 4 bases; junction bases outside the gene matches: 3. The germline V gene encodes CDR1 LNHDA and CDR2 SQIVND (reference sequence). The CDR3 totals 14 residues. The CDR3, as DNA: TGTGCCAGTAGCCCACTAGCGGGAGCAGATACGCAGTATTTT. Amino acid sequence: CASSPLAGADTQYF.

This chain uses TRBV2 with TRBJ2-3; D ambiguous. In germline, CDR1 is SNHLY, CDR2 FYNNEI. Trimming cost V 8 bases and J 12 bases, with 15 bases left between them. This CDR3 comprises 11 residues. Here the CDR3 reads CASPAARLQYF. The CDR3 DNA follows: TGTGCCAGCCCGGCGGCTAGACTTCAGTATTTT.

This chain uses TRBV28 with TRBJ2-1; no firm D call. CDR1 is MDHEN, CDR2 SYDVKM, per germline. Trimming pared 5 bases from V and 1 base from J, leaving 12 bases between. The CDR3 is made up of 15 amino acids. CDR3 sequence reads: CASSPPTASYNEQFF. The CDR3 DNA reads as TGTGCCAGCAGTCCCCCGACCGCGTCCTACAATGAGCAGTTCTTC. Complete variable domain (other parts from reference TRBV28 and TRBJ2-1): DVKVTQSSRYLVKRTGEKVFLECVQDMDHENMFWYRQDPGLGLRLIYFSYDVKMKEKGDIPEGYSVSREKKERFSLILESASTNQTSMYLCASSPPTASYNEQFFGPGTRLTVL.

The CDR3, as DNA: TGTGCCAGCAGCCTATACGCTAGCGTTGGAGATACGCAGTATTTT. As protein: CASSLYASVGDTQYF. The V gene is TRBV28, the J gene TRBJ2-3; D perhaps matches TRBD2 (6 bases). CDR3 length: 15 residues. The V and J ends lost 6 bases and 5 bases respectively, with 18 bases between them. Germline lookup yields CDR1 MDHEN and CDR2 SYDVKM.

The CDR3 bases are TGTGCCAGTCAGGTCGGGACTAGCAGCTACAATGAGCAGTTCTTC. Its translation: CASQVGTSSYNEQFF. The chain has TRBV19 and TRBJ2-1, with 9 bases fitting TRBD2. J lost 3 bases, V lost 8 bases, and 8 bases had no gene match. This CDR3 spans 15 amino acids. Germline loops: CDR1 LNHDA, CDR2 SQIVND (reference sequence).

This clone was detected a few times. The chain uses TRBV5-6 and TRBJ2-2, with D uncertain. Germline CDR1 SGHDT, CDR2 YYEEEE. This CDR3 is 11 amino acids long. The V end was cut by 2 bases, the J end by 6 bases, with 2 bases between. The CDR3 DNA reads TGTGCCAGCAGCTTTGCCGGGGAGCTGTTTTTT. Translation: CASSFAGELFF.